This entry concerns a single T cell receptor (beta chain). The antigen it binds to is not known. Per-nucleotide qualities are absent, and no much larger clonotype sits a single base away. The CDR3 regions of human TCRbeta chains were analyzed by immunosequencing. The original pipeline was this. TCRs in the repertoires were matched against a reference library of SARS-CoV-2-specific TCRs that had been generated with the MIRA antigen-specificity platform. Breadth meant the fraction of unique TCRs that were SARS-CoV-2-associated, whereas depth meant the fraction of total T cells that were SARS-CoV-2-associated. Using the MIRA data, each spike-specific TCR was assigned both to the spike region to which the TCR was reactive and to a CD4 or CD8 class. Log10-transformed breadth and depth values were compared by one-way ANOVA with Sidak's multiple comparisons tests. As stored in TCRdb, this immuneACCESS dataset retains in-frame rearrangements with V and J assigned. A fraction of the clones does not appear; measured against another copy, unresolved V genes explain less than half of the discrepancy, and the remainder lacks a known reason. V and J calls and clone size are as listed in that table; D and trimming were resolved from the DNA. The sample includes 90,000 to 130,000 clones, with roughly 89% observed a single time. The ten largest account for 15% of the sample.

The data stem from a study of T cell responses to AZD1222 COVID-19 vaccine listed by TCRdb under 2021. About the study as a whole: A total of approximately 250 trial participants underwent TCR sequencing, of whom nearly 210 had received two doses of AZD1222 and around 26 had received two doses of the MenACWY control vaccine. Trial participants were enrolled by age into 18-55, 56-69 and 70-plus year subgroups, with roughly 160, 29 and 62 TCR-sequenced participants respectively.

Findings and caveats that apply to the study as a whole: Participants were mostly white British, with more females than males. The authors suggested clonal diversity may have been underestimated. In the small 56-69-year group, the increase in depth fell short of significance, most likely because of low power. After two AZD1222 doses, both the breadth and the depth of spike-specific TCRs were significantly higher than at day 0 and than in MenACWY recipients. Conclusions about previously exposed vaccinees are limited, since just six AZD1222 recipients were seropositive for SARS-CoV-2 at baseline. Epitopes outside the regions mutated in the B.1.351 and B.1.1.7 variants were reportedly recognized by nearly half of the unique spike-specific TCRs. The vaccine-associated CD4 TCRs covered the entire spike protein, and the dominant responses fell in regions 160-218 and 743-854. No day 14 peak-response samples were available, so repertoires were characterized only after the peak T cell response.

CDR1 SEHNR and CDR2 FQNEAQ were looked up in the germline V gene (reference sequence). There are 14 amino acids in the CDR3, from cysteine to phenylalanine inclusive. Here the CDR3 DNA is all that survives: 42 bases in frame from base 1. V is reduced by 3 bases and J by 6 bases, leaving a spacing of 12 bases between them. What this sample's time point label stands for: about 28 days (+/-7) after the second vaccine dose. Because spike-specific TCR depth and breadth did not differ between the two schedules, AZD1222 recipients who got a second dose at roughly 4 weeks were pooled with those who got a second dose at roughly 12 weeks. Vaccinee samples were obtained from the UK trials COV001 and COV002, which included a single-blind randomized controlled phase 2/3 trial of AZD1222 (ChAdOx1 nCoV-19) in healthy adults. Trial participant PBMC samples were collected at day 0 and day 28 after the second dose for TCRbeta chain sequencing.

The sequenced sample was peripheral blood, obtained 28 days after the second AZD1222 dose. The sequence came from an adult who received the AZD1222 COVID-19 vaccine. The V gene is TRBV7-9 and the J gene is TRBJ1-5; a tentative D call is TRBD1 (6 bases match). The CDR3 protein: CASSLGQGSQPQHF. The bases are TGTGCCAGCAGCTTGGGTCAGGGGAGTCAGCCCCAGCATTTT.